These 7 T cell receptor beta chains were sequenced from one sample in a study of beta chain features in type 1 diabetes. Sequencing targeted expressed TCRB transcripts, as all isolated RNA had been reverse transcribed. TCRdb's table, derived via immunoSEQ multiplex PCR, lists solely in-frame clones and lacks some. Of under 800,000 clones in the sample, less than 20% were seen once. Sequencing was done on a sample of naive CD4+ T cells from blood. The receptors were sampled from a man between 18 and 29 years old in good health.

The chain employs TRBV7-6 and TRBJ2-2; D not certain. Germline-derived CDR1 and CDR2 are SGHVS and FNYEAQ. This CDR3 contains 15 residues. V was trimmed by 5 bases and J by 4 bases, leaving 14 bases between them. Here the CDR3 reads CASSATPWGTGELFF. Written as DNA, the CDR3 is TGTGCCAGCAGCGCGACACCCTGGGGCACCGGGGAGCTGTTTTTT.

This sequence joins TRBV29-1 and TRBJ2-2; D unclear. The CDR3 is 14 amino acids. The germline CDR1 and CDR2 sequences are SQVTM and ANQGSEA. Trimming shortened V by 2 bases and J by 0 bases, and 7 bases separated the two germline ends. The CDR3 DNA reads TGCAGCGTTGAAAAACTAACGAACACCGGGGAGCTGTTTTTT. Its translation: CSVEKLTNTGELFF.

The chain has TRBV12-5 and TRBJ1-2, with D possibly TRBD1 on 6 matching bases. CDR1 and CDR2 (germline): LGHNT, FRNRAP. The CDR3 has 13 amino acids. V was pared by 6 bases and J by 5 bases, with 13 bases between. CDR3 sequence: CASGQQGPYGYTF. Here the CDR3 DNA reads TGTGCTAGTGGGCAACAGGGACCTTATGGCTACACCTTC.

This clone has only a few counts. V gene TRBV9 combines with J gene TRBJ1-2, with 8 bases aligning to TRBD1. The CDR3 has 15 amino acids. The germline V gene has CDR1 SGDLS and CDR2 YYNGEE. V trimming: 0 bases; J trimming: 7 bases; junction bases outside the gene matches: 8. Here the CDR3 reads CASSVDTGGVVGYTF. The CDR3 nucleotides read TGTGCCAGCAGCGTAGATACAGGGGGTGTAGTTGGCTACACCTTC.

V is TRBV9 and J is TRBJ2-1; maybe TRBD2 (6 bases). Trimming pared 7 bases from V and 0 bases from J, leaving 11 bases between. The germline V gene encodes CDR1 SGDLS and CDR2 YYNGEE. CDR3 size: 14 residues. The CDR3 protein is CASSGGSSYNEQFF. CDR3 in DNA: TGTGCCAGCTCTGGGGGGAGCTCCTACAATGAGCAGTTCTTC.

In its sample, this clone was seen a few times. The chain is built from TRBV18 and TRBJ2-4, with a weak D call TRBD2 (5 bases). CDR3 length: 15 residues. Trimming cost V 3 bases and J 5 bases, with 14 bases left between them. Germline V gene sequence: CDR1 KGHSH, CDR2 LQKENI. CDR3 protein: CASSPRGLVQNIQYF. The DNA of the CDR3 is TGTGCCAGCTCACCTCGGGGTTTAGTCCAAAACATTCAGTACTTC.

The V gene is TRBV9, the J gene TRBJ2-1; the match to TRBD2 covers 8 bases. J lost 2 bases, V lost 5 bases, and 6 bases had no gene match. This CDR3 has 15 amino acids. CDR1 is SGDLS, CDR2 YYNGEE, per germline. The DNA for the CDR3 is TGTGCCAGCAGAGCAACGGGGGGGCCCTACAATGAGCAGTTCTTC. Residues: CASRATGGPYNEQFF.